This T cell receptor (beta chain) is drawn from a study of T cells in Graves' hyperthyroidism and ophthalmopathy. From RNA transcripts, TCR beta CDR3 regions were amplified. Initially, a first-round RT-PCR of the TCR CDR3 employed the HTBI primer set. TCRdb re-analysed the multiplex PCR reads in MiXCR, keeping a single row per CDR3 protein. The data hold some 180,000 distinct CDR3 sequences, with less than 20% observed a single time. Stable disease denoted Graves' hyperthyroidism without ophthalmopathy progression within 18 months. It was uncontrolled infection, other autoimmune disease, pregnancy or lactation that excluded patients. Diagnostic decisions used clinical symptoms, serum thyroxine and TRAb, thyroid ultrasound and orbital computed tomography. A word on this clonotype: What it binds is unknown.

CDR1 and CDR2 (germline): SGDLS, YYNGEE. The CDR3 covers 16 residues. V lost 3 bases and J lost 5; bases outside the gene matches: 9. Study results and caveats: Blood held most thyroid clonotypes expanded above 0.001 frequency.

This TCR derives from a woman in her 50s with Graves' hyperthyroidism. This chain uses TRBV9 with TRBJ2-1, with 9 bases that match TRBD1. The sequencing input was blood. The CDR3 DNA reads TGTGCCAGCAGCGCGGTCGGGACAGGGACCAACAATGAGCAGTTCTTC. It is translated as CASSAVGTGTNNEQFF.